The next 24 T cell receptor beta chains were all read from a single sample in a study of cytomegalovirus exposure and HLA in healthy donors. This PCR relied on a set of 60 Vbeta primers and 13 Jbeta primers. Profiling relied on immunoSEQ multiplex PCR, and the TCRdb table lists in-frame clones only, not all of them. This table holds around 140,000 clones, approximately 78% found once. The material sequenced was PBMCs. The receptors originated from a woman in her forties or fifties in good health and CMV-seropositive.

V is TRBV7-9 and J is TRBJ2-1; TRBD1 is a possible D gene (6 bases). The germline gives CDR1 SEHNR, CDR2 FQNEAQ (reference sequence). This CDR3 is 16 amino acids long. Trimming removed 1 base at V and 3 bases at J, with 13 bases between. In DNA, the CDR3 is TGTGCCAGCAGCTTAGGACAGGACTTAAACTACAATGAGCAGTTCTTC. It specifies CASSLGQDLNYNEQFF. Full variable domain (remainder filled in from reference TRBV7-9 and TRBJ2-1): DTGVSQNPRHKITKRGQNVTFRCDPISEHNRLYWYRQTLGQGPEFLTYFQNEAQLEKSRLLSDRFSAERPKGSFSTLEIQRTEQGDSAMYLCASSLGQDLNYNEQFFGPGTRLTVL.

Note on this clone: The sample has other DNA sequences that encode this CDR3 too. DNA for the CDR3: TGTGCCAGCAGCCCTACAGGGGGAGAAGGCGAAAAACTGTTTTTT. Translated: CASSPTGGEGEKLFF. V gene TRBV7-9 combines with J gene TRBJ1-4; 8 nucleotides line up with TRBD1. After removal of 5 bases from V and 8 bases from J, the junction contained 10 bases not matched to a gene. Germline V lookup: CDR1 SEHNR, CDR2 FQNEAQ (reference sequence). This CDR3 is 15 amino acids long.

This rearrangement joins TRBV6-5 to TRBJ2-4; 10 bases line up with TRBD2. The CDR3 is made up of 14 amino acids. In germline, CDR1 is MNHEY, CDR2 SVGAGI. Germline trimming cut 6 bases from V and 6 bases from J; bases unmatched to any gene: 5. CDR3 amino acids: CASSKLAGVNIQYF. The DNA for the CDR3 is TGTGCCAGCAGCAAGCTAGCGGGGGTAAACATTCAGTACTTC.

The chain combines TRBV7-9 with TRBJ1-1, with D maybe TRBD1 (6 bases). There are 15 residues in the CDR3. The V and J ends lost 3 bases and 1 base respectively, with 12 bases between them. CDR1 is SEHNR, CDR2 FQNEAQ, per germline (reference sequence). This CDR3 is CASSLAGAWNTEAFF. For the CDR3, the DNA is TGTGCCAGCAGCTTGGCAGGGGCATGGAACACTGAAGCTTTCTTT.

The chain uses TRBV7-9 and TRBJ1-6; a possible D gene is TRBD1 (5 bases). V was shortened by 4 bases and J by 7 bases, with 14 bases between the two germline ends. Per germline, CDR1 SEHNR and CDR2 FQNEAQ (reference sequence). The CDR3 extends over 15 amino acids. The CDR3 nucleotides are TGTGCCAGCAGCTCTGGAGGGGCTGGAAATTCACCCCTCCACTTT. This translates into CASSSGGAGNSPLHF.

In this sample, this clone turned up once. Written as DNA, the CDR3 is TGTGCCATCAGCCGACTAGCGGGAAGGGGGACCCCCTACGAGCAGTACTTC. Translated, it gives CAISRLAGRGTPYEQYF. The chain uses TRBV10-3 and TRBJ2-7; 11 nucleotides agree with TRBD2. Losses at the gene ends were 6 bases for V and 2 bases for J; bases not matched to a gene: 12. CDR1 and CDR2 from the germline V gene are ENHRY and SYGVKD. This CDR3 is built from 17 residues.

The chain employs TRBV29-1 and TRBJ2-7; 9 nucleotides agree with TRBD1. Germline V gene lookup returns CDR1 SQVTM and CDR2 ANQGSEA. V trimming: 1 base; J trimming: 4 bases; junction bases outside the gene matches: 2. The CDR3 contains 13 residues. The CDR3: CSVEVGQGYEQYF. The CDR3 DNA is TGCAGCGTTGAAGTGGGACAGGGATACGAGCAGTACTTC.

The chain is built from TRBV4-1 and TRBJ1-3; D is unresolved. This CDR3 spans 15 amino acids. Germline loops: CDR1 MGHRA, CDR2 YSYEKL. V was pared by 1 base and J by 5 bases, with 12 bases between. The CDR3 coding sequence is TGCGCCAGCAGCCAAGGGGTAGGAGGCAGAAACACCATATATTTT. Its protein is CASSQGVGGRNTIYF.

Here the CDR3 DNA reads TGCGCCAGCAGCTTGGAATGGGGGCCTGAAGCTTTCTTT. Translation: CASSLEWGPEAFF. The chain combines TRBV5-1 with TRBJ1-1, with a possible D match to TRBD1 (6 bases). The CDR3 covers 13 residues. Germline V lookup: CDR1 SGHRS, CDR2 YFSETQ. V lost 0 bases and J lost 6, with 9 bases in between.

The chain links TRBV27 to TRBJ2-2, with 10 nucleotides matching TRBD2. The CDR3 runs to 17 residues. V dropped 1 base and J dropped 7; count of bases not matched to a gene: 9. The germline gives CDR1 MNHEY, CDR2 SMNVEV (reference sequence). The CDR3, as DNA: TGTGCCAGCAGTTTATTGGAAGCGGGAGGGCCGATCGGGGAGCTGTTTTTT. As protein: CASSLLEAGGPIGELFF.

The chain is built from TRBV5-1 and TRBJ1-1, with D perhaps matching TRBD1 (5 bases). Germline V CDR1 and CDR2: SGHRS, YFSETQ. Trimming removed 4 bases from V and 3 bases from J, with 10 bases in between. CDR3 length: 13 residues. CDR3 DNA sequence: TGCGCCAGCAGCATGACAGAGGACACTGAAGCTTTCTTT. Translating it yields CASSMTEDTEAFF.

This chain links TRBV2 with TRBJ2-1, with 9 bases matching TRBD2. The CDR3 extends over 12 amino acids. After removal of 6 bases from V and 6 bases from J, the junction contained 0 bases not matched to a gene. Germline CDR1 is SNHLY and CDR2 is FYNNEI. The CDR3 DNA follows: TGTGCCAGCAGGCGGGAGGGCAATGAGCAGTTCTTC. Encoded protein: CASRREGNEQFF. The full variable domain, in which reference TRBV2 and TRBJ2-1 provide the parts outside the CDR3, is EPEVTQTPSHQVTQMGQEVILRCVPISNHLYFYWYRQILGQKVEFLVSFYNNEISEKSEIFDDQFSVERPDGSNFTLKIRSTKLEDSAMYFCASRREGNEQFFGPGTRLTVL.

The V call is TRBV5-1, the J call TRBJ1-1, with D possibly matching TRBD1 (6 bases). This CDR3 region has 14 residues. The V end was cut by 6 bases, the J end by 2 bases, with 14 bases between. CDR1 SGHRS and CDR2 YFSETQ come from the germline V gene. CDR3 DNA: TGCGCCAGCACCTTCCCGGACAGCAACACTGAAGCTTTCTTT. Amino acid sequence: CASTFPDSNTEAFF.

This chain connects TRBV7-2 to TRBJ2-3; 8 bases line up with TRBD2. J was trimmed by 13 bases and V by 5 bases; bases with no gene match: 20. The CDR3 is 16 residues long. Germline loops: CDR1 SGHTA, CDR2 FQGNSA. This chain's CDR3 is CASSRTSYTGLEREYF. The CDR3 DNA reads TGTGCCAGCAGCCGCACCTCCTACACGGGACTAGAGAGAGAGTATTTT. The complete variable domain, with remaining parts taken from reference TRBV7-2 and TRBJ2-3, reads GAGVSQSPSNKVTEKGKDVELRCDPISGHTALYWYRQSLGQGLEFLIYFQGNSAPDKSGLPSDRFSAERTGGSVSTLTIQRTQQEDSAVYLCASSRTSYTGLEREYFGPGTRLTVL.

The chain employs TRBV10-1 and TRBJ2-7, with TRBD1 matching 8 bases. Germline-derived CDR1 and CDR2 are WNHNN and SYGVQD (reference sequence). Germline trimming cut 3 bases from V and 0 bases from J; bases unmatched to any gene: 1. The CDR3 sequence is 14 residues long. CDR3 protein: CASSDTGGSYEQYF. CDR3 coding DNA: TGCGCCAGCAGTGATACAGGGGGCTCCTACGAGCAGTACTTC.

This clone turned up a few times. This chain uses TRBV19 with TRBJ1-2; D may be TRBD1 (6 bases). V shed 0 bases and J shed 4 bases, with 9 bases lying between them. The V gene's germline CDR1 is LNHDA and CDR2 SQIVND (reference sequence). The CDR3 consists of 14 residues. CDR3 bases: TGTGCCAGTAGTATAGATAGGACAGTCTATGGCTACACCTTC. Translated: CASSIDRTVYGYTF.

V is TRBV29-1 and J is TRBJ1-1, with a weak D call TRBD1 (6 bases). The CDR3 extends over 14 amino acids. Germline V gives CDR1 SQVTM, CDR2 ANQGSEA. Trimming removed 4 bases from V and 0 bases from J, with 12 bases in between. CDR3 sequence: CSVVRGGVNTEAFF. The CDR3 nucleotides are TGCAGCGTTGTAAGGGGGGGGGTGAACACTGAAGCTTTCTTT. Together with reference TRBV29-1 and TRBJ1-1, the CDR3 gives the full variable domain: SAVISQKPSRDICQRGTSLTIQCQVDSQVTMMFWYRQQPGQSLTLIATANQGSEATYESGFVIDKFPISRPNLTFSTLTVSNMSPEDSSIYLCSVVRGGVNTEAFFGQGTRLTVV.

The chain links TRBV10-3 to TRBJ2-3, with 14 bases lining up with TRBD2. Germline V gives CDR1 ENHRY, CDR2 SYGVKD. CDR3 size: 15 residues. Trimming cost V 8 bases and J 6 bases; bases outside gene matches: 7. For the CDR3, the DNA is TGTGCCATCGGAGGGACTAGCGGGAGTTCGGATACGCAGTATTTT. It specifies CAIGGTSGSSDTQYF.

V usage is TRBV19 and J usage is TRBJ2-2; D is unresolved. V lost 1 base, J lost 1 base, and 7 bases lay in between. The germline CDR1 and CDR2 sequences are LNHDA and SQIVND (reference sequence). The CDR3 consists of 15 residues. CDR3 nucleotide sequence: TGTGCCAGTAGTATAGTTCCAGTGAACACCGGGGAGCTGTTTTTT. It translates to CASSIVPVNTGELFF.

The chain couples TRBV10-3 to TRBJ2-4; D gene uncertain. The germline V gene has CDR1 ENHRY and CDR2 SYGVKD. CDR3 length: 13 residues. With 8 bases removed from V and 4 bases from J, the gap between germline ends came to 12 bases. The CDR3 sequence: CAIGADPKNIQYF. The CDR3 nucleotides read TGTGCCATCGGAGCAGACCCGAAAAACATTCAGTACTTC.

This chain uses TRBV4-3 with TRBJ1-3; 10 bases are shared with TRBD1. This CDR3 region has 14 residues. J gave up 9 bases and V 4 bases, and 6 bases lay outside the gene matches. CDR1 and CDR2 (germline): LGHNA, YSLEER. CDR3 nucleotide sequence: TGCGCCAGCAGCCTAGGGACAGGGGAAGGCACCATATATTTT. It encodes CASSLGTGEGTIYF.

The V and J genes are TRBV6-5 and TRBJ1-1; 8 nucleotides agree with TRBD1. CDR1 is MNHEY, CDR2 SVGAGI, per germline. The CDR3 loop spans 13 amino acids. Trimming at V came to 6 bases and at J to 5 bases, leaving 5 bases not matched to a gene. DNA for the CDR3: TGTGCCAGCAGAACAGGGGGGGGGACTGAAGCTTTCTTT. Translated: CASRTGGGTEAFF.

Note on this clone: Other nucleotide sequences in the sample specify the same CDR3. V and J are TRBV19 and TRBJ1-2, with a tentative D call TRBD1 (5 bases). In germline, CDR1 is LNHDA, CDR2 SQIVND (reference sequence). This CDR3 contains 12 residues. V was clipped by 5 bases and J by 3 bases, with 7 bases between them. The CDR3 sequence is CASSPRDYGYTF. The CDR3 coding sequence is TGTGCCAGTAGTCCCAGGGACTATGGCTACACCTTC.

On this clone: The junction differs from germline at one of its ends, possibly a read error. The chain's CDR3 is CASSLWGSGANGLTF. DNA for the CDR3: TGCGCCAGCAGCTTGTGGGGCTCTGGGGCCAACGGCCTGACTTTC. The chain joins TRBV5-1 to TRBJ2-6; D may be TRBD1 (5 bases). Per germline, CDR1 SGHRS and CDR2 YFSETQ. CDR3 length: 15 residues.